This T cell receptor (beta chain) is drawn from a study of beta chain features in type 1 diabetes. Germline CDR1 SGHRS, CDR2 YFSETQ. The CDR3 runs to 14 residues. V dropped 5 bases and J dropped 5; count of bases not matched to a gene: 5. Study-level findings and limits: The VDJ junctions of type 1 diabetes patients carried fewer insertions and more deletions.

This clone has more than one count but fewer than ten. The antigen is not known. Expressed TCRB transcripts were sequenced after all isolated RNA was converted to cDNA. Only in-frame clones appear in the TCRdb table, and some are missing; sequencing was by immunoSEQ multiplex PCR. There are roughly 230,000 clones in the sample; 7.5% to 10% occur only once, and approximately 0.03% lies in the top ten. V is TRBV5-1 and J is TRBJ2-7, with 12 bases aligning to TRBD1. This receptor was taken from a woman aged 18-30 years in good health. The sample comprised naive CD4+ T cells from blood. The CDR3 here is CASRVGQGADEQYF. The CDR3 bases are TGCGCCAGCAGGGTGGGACAGGGGGCCGACGAGCAGTACTTC.